These T cell receptor beta chains were read from a single sample in a study of T cells in Graves' hyperthyroidism and ophthalmopathy. TCRdb reprocessed the multiplex PCR reads with MiXCR, giving one entry per CDR3 protein. This table has 500,000 to 600,000 distinct CDR3 sequences, over 15% appearing once. The sequencing sample was made of blood. Source of these receptors: a woman between 18 and 30 years old with Graves' hyperthyroidism. The CDR3 runs from the conserved cysteine through the conserved F or W. Each record gives: V gene, D gene, clone size, J gene, CDR3 protein, CDR3 DNA. The D gene is left open where the match is weak. Not every row has a clone size; where given, it reads once, few, many or a size class.

>TRBV27|.|.|TRBJ2-1
CASSAPGLNNEQFF
TGTGCCAGCAGTGCCCCGGGACTCAACAATGAGCAGTTCTTC
>TRBV6-2/TRBV6-3|.|many|TRBJ2-1
CASSYGHPSYNEQFF
TGTGCCAGCAGTTACGGACACCCCTCCTACAATGAGCAGTTCTTC
>TRBV10-3|.|few|TRBJ1-1
CAGGGAMNTEAFF
TGTGCGGGGGGGGGGGCTATGAACACTGAAGCTTTCTTT
>TRBV24-1|TRBD2|.|TRBJ2-3
CATASGTSTDTQYF
TGTGCCACCGCCAGCGGGACTAGCACAGATACGCAGTATTTT
>TRBV4-1|.|.|TRBJ2-1
CASSQVQRNPYNEQFF
TGCGCCAGCAGCCAAGTGCAGCGGAATCCATACAATGAGCAGTTCTTC
>TRBV7-2|.|.|TRBJ2-7
CASSLPSFPYEQYF
TGTGCCAGCAGCTTACCCTCCTTCCCCTACGAGCAGTACTTC
>TRBV5-6|.|many|TRBJ2-3
CASRALGGGRLYF
TGTGCCAGCCGTGCCTTGGGCGGGGGCCGATTGTATTTT
>TRBV7-3|TRBD2|many|TRBJ2-3
CASSSNGLAGGGRDTQYF
TGTGCCAGCAGCTCGAACGGACTAGCGGGGGGCGGTCGGGATACGCAGTATTTT
>TRBV20-1|TRBD2|many|TRBJ2-5
CSVQWGLAAQETQYF
TGCAGTGTTCAGTGGGGACTAGCGGCCCAAGAGACCCAGTACTTC
>TRBV12-3/TRBV12-4|.|many|TRBJ1-1
CASSQDRNTEAFF
TGTGCCAGCAGCCAGGACCGGAACACTGAAGCTTTCTTT
>TRBV7-8|.|many|TRBJ1-2
CASSLGGAVYGYTF
TGTGCCAGCAGCTTAGGGGGGGCCGTCTATGGCTACACCTTC
>TRBV2|.|many|TRBJ2-7
CASRPRRVQSYEQYF
TGTGCCAGCAGGCCAAGGAGGGTTCAGTCCTACGAGCAGTACTTC
>TRBV2|TRBD2|few|TRBJ2-3
CASSEDWFSGGSYTTDTQYF
TGTGCCAGCAGTGAAGATTGGTTTAGCGGGGGTTCCTACACCACAGATACGCAGTATTTT
>TRBV20-1|TRBD2|many|TRBJ2-1
CSAEIRASGSVDEQFF
TGCAGTGCTGAGATCAGGGCTAGCGGGAGTGTCGATGAGCAGTTCTTC
>TRBV2|TRBD1|.|TRBJ1-5
CASSGTGLRQPQHF
TGTGCCAGCAGTGGGACAGGGCTTCGACAGCCCCAGCATTTT
>TRBV7-9|.|.|TRBJ1-2
CASSLASALTNYGYTF
TGTGCCAGCAGCTTAGCGTCGGCACTTACTAACTATGGCTACACCTTC
>TRBV12-3/TRBV12-4|.|.|TRBJ2-1
CASRNRVHEQFF
TGTGCCAGCAGAAACAGGGTGCATGAGCAGTTCTTC
>TRBV3-2|.|.|TRBJ1-4
CASSSRGTGGTNEKLFF
TGTGCCAGCAGCTCACGCGGTACAGGGGGCACTAATGAAAAACTGTTTTTT
>TRBV28|TRBD1|.|TRBJ1-5
CASSLTGGRGNQPQHF
TGTGCCAGCAGTCTCACAGGGGGCAGGGGCAATCAGCCCCAGCATTTT
>TRBV30|.|many|TRBJ2-5
CAWRGTQIQETQYF
TGTGCCTGGAGGGGCACGCAGATTCAAGAGACCCAGTACTTC
>TRBV24-1|.|.|TRBJ1-2
CATSDPIFGYTF
TGTGCCACCAGTGATCCCATATTCGGCTACACCTTC
>TRBV29-1|TRBD1|.|TRBJ2-1
CSAVTGGGGEQFF
TGCAGCGCCGTGACAGGGGGTGGGGGTGAGCAGTTCTTC
>TRBV3-1|.|many|TRBJ1-2
CASSHIHLQGNYGYTF
TGTGCCAGCAGCCATATCCACCTGCAGGGGAACTATGGCTACACCTTC
>TRBV9|.|few|TRBJ1-1
CASSLAGKGTEAFF
TGTGCCAGCAGCCTGGCAGGAAAAGGAACTGAAGCTTTCTTT
>TRBV6-1|.|few|TRBJ1-2
CASSPLAVLGYTF
TGTGCCAGCAGTCCCCTGGCAGTCCTTGGCTACACCTTC
>TRBV20-1|TRBD2|many|TRBJ2-1
CSAKRSGDYNEQFF
TGCAGTGCTAAACGTAGCGGGGACTACAATGAGCAGTTCTTC
>TRBV5-1|.|many|TRBJ2-6
CASSQGSSGANVLTF
TGCGCCAGCAGCCAGGGGTCCTCTGGGGCCAACGTCCTGACTTTC
>TRBV19|.|.|TRBJ1-6
CASTMTGRHYNSPLHF
TGTGCCAGTACCATGACGGGGCGGCACTATAATTCACCCCTCCACTTT
>TRBV28|.|many|TRBJ1-4
CASSPIRDANEKLFF
TGTGCCAGCAGTCCGATCCGGGACGCAAATGAAAAACTGTTTTTT
>TRBV19|.|.|TRBJ1-5
CASMGFLGNQPQHF
TGTGCCAGTATGGGGTTCTTGGGCAATCAGCCCCAGCATTTT
>TRBV6-5|.|many|TRBJ2-1
CASSYSDGNGEQFF
TGTGCCAGCAGTTACTCCGACGGGAACGGTGAGCAGTTCTTC
>TRBV20-1|TRBD2|many|TRBJ2-5
CSARDLAGGETQYF
TGCAGTGCTAGAGATCTAGCGGGGGGAGAGACCCAGTACTTC
>TRBV29-1|.|many|TRBJ2-5
CSDTRGTETQYF
TGCAGCGACACTCGGGGGACGGAGACCCAGTACTTC
>TRBV12-3/TRBV12-4|.|.|TRBJ2-1
CASSLWPSGSDEQFF
TGTGCCAGCAGTTTATGGCCTTCAGGGTCCGATGAGCAGTTCTTC
>TRBV10-2|.|many|TRBJ2-3
CASSEKSSWTGTTDTQYF
TGCGCCAGCAGTGAGAAAAGTTCTTGGACGGGGACCACAGATACGCAGTATTTT
>TRBV14|.|.|TRBJ1-2
CASSQVSSDYGYTF
TGTGCCAGCAGCCAAGTGAGCAGCGACTATGGCTACACCTTC
>TRBV11-2|.|many|TRBJ1-2
CASSLPSIFGYTF
TGTGCCAGCAGCTTACCGTCTATCTTTGGCTACACCTTC
>TRBV9|.|.|TRBJ1-1
CASSVGMGSAFF
TGTGCCAGCAGCGTAGGAATGGGGTCTGCTTTCTTT
>TRBV12-3/TRBV12-4|.|few|TRBJ2-1
CASSPQGYEQFF
TGTGCCAGCAGCCCTCAGGGCTATGAGCAGTTCTTC
>TRBV6-2/TRBV6-3|.|.|TRBJ1-4
CASSKSDTPNGKLFF
TGTGCCAGCTCTAAGTCAGACACACCTAATGGAAAACTGTTTTTT
>TRBV11-2|TRBD1|.|TRBJ2-7
CASSPNQGAGYEQYF
TGTGCCAGCAGCCCTAACCAGGGGGCGGGATACGAGCAGTACTTC
>TRBV18|.|.|TRBJ1-5
CASSPYGAGQPQHF
TGTGCCAGCTCACCGTATGGAGCTGGCCAGCCCCAGCATTTT
>TRBV12-3/TRBV12-4|.|few|TRBJ1-3
CASSPVSSGNTIYF
TGTGCCAGCAGCCCCGTTAGCTCTGGAAACACCATATATTTT
>TRBV6-1|.|few|TRBJ2-7
CASRESGSYEQYF
TGTGCCAGCAGGGAATCCGGGTCCTACGAGCAGTACTTC
>TRBV11-1|.|many|TRBJ2-1
CASHGPGDEQFF
TGTGCCAGCCACGGACCCGGGGATGAGCAGTTCTTC
>TRBV20-1|TRBD1|many|TRBJ1-2
CSARDPGQGVGYTF
TGCAGTGCTAGAGACCCGGGACAGGGGGTTGGCTACACCTTC
>TRBV6-1|.|few|TRBJ1-1
CASRGPGGEAFF
TGTGCCAGCAGGGGACCGGGAGGGGAAGCTTTCTTT
>TRBV7-3|TRBD2|.|TRBJ2-2
CASSLIAGGASTGELFF
TGTGCCAGCAGCTTAATAGCGGGGGGAGCTAGCACCGGGGAGCTGTTTTTT
>TRBV28|.|many|TRBJ1-5
CASSPRQANSNQPQHF
TGTGCCAGCAGTCCCCGACAGGCGAATAGCAATCAGCCCCAGCATTTT
>TRBV5-6|TRBD2|.|TRBJ2-1
CASSLAIVTSGRRLYVSYEQFF
TGTGCCAGCAGCTTGGCAATTGTCACTAGCGGGAGAAGGTTGTACGTGAGTTATGAGCAGTTCTTC
>TRBV12-3/TRBV12-4|.|.|TRBJ1-1
CASSFNQGTRAFF
TGTGCCAGCAGTTTCAACCAGGGTACTAGAGCTTTCTTT
>TRBV20-1|TRBD1|few|TRBJ1-5
CSASRDRSNQPQHF
TGCAGTGCAAGCCGGGACAGAAGCAATCAGCCCCAGCATTTT